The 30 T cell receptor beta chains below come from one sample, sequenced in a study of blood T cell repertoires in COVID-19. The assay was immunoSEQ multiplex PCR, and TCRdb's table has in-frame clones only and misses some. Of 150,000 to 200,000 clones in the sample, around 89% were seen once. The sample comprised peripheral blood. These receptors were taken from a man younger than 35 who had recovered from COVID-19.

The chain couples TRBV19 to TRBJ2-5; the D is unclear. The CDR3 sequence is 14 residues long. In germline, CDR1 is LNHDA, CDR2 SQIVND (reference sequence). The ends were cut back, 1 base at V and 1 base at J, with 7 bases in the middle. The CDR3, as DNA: TGTGCCAGTAGTATAGGAGGTAGCCAAGAGACCCAGTACTTC. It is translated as CASSIGGSQETQYF.

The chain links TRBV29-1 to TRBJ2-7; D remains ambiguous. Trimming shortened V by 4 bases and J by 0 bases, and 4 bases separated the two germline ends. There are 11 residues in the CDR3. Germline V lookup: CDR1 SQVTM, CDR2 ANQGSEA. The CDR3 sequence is CSVGGSYEQYF. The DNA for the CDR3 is TGCAGCGTTGGCGGCTCCTACGAGCAGTACTTC.

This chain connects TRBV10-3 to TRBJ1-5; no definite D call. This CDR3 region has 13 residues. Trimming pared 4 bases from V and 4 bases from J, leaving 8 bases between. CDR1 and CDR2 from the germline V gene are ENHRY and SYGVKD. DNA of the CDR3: TGTGCCATCAGTGGTGACATTAATCAGCCCCAGCATTTT. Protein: CAISGDINQPQHF.

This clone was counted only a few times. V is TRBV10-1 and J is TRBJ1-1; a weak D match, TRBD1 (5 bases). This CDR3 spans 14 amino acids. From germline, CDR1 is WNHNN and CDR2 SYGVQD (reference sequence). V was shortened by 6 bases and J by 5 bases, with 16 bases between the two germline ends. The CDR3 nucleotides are TGCGCCAGCAGAGCCGGGACTGCGAGTACTGAAGCTTTCTTT. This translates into CASRAGTASTEAFF.

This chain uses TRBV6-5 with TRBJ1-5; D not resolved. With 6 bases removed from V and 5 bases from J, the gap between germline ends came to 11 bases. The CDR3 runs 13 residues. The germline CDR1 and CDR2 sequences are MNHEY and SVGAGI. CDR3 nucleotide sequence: TGTGCCAGCAGGGAGGCCGTCCATCAGCCCCAGCATTTT. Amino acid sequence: CASREAVHQPQHF.

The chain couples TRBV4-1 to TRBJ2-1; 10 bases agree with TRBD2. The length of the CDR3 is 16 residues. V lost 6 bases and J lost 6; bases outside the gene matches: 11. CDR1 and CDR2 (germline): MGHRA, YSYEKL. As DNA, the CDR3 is TGCGCCAGCAGTCTTCTAGCGGGAGTGGTCGGCAATGAGCAGTTCTTC. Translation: CASSLLAGVVGNEQFF.

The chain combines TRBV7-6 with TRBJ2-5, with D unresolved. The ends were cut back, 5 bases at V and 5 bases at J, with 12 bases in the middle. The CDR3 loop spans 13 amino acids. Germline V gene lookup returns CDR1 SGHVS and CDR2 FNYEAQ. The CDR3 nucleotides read TGTGCCAGCAGCCTCTGGGCCCAGGAGACCCAGTACTTC. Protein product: CASSLWAQETQYF.

The CDR3 nucleotides are TGTGCCAGCAGCTTTGGCAGGGCGGACACCGGGGAGCTGTTTTTT. Its translation is CASSFGRADTGELFF. The genes are TRBV7-2 and TRBJ2-2; possible D gene TRBD1, 5 bases. The V and J ends lost 3 bases and 3 bases respectively, with 11 bases between them. The CDR3 consists of 15 residues. Germline CDR1 reads SGHTA; CDR2 reads FQGNSA. The whole variable domain, filled in from reference TRBV7-2 and TRBJ2-2, reads GAGVSQSPSNKVTEKGKDVELRCDPISGHTALYWYRQSLGQGLEFLIYFQGNSAPDKSGLPSDRFSAERTGGSVSTLTIQRTQQEDSAVYLCASSFGRADTGELFFGEGSRLTVL.

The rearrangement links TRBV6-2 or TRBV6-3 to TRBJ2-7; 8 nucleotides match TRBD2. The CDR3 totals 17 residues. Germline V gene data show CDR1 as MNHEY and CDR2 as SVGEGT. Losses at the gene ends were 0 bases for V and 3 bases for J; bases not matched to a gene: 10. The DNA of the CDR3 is TGTGCCAGCAGTTACTCTCTAGCGGGCCGGGACGTCTACGAGCAGTACTTC. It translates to CASSYSLAGRDVYEQYF.

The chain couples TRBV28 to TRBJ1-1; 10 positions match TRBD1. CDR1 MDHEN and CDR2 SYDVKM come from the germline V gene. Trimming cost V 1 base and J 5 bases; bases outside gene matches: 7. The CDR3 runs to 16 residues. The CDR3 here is CASSLSTTGGETEAFF. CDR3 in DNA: TGTGCCAGCAGTTTATCAACGACAGGGGGCGAAACTGAAGCTTTCTTT.

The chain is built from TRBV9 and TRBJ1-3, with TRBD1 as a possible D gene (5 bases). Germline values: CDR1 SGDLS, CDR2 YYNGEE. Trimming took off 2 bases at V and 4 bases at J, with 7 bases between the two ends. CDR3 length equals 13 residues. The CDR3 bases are TGTGCCAGCAGCGTCGCAGGGGGAAACACCATATATTTT. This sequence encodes CASSVAGGNTIYF.

The CDR3 is CASSFGAGQFF. In DNA, the CDR3 is TGTGCCAGCAGCTTCGGTGCGGGGCAGTTCTTC. V usage is TRBV5-4 and J usage is TRBJ2-1, with D possibly matching TRBD2 (5 bases). V was trimmed by 2 bases and J by 12 bases, leaving 9 bases between them. The CDR3 loop spans 11 amino acids. Germline CDR1 and CDR2: SGHNT and YYREEE (reference sequence).

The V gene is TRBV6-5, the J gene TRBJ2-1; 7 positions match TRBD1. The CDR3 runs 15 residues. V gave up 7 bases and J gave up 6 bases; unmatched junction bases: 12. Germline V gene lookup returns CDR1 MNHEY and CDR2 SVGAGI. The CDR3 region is CASTPDRARVNEQFF. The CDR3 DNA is TGTGCCAGCACCCCCGACAGGGCGAGGGTCAATGAGCAGTTCTTC.

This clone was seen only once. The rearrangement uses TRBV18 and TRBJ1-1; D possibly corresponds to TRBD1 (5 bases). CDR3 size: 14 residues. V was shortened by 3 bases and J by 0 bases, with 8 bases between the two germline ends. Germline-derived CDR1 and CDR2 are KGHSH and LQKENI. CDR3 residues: CASSPQGMNTEAFF. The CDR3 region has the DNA TGTGCCAGCTCACCCCAGGGAATGAACACTGAAGCTTTCTTT.

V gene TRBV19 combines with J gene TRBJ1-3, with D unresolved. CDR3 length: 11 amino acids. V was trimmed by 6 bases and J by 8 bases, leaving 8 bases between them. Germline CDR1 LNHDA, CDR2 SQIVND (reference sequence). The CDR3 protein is CASSQTHTIYF. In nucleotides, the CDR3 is TGTGCCAGTAGCCAAACTCACACCATATATTTT.

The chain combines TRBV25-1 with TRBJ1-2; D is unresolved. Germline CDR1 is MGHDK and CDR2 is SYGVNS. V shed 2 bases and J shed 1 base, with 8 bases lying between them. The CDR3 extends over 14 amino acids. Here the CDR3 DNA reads TGTGCCAGCAGTGAAGACACCGGTAACTATGGCTACACCTTC. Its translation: CASSEDTGNYGYTF.

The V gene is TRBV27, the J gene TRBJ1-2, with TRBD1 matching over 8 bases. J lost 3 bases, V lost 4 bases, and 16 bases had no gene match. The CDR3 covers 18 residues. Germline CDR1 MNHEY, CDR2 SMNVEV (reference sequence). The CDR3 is CASSSSFTGQGGDYGYTF. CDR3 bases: TGTGCCAGCAGTTCGAGTTTCACCGGACAGGGCGGGGACTATGGCTACACCTTC.

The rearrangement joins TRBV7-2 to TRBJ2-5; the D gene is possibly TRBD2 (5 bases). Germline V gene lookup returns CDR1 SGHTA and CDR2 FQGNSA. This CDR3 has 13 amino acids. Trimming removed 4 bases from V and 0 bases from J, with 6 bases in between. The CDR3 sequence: CASSSGYQETQYF. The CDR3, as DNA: TGTGCCAGCAGCTCGGGGTACCAAGAGACCCAGTACTTC.

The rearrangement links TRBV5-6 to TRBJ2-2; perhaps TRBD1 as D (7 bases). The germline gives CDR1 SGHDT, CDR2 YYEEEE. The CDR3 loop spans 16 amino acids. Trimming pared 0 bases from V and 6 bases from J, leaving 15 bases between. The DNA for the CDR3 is TGTGCCAGCAGCTTGGCAGGGGGGTATAGCGCCGGGGAGCTGTTTTTT. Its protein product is CASSLAGGYSAGELFF.

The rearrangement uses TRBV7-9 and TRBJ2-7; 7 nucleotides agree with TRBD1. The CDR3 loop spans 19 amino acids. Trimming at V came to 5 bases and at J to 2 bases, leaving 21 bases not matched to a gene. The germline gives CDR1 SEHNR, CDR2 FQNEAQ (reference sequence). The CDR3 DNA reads TGTGCCAGCAGCAGATTTTACAGGGGTCAGCCTTTGGGACCCTACGAGCAGTACTTC. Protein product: CASSRFYRGQPLGPYEQYF.

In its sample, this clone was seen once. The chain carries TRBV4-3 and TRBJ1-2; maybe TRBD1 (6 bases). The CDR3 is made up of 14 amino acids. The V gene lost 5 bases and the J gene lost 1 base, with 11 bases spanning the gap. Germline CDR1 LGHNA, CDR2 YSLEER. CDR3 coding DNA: TGCGCCAGCAGCTCACAAGGGGGTAACTATGGCTACACCTTC. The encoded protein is CASSSQGGNYGYTF.

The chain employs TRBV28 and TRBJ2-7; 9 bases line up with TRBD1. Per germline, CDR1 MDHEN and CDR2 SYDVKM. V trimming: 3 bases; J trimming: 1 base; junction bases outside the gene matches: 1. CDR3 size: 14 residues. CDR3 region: CASSFGTGSYEQYF. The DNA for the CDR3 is TGTGCCAGCAGTTTTGGGACAGGGTCCTACGAGCAGTACTTC. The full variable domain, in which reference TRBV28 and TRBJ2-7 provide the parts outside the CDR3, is DVKVTQSSRYLVKRTGEKVFLECVQDMDHENMFWYRQDPGLGLRLIYFSYDVKMKEKGDIPEGYSVSREKKERFSLILESASTNQTSMYLCASSFGTGSYEQYFGPGTRLTVT.

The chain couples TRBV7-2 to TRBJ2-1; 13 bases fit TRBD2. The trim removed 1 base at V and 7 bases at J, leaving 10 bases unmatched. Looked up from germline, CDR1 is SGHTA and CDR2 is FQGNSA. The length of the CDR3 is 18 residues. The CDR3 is CASSLGTSGRRVGNEQFF. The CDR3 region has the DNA TGTGCCAGCAGCTTAGGGACTAGCGGGAGACGGGTTGGGAATGAGCAGTTCTTC.

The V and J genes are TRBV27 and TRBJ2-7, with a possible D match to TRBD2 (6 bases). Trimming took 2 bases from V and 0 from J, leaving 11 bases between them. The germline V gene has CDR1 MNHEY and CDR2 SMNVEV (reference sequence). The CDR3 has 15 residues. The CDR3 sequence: CASSLHGGVSYEQYF. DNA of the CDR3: TGTGCCAGCAGTTTACATGGAGGGGTCTCCTACGAGCAGTACTTC.

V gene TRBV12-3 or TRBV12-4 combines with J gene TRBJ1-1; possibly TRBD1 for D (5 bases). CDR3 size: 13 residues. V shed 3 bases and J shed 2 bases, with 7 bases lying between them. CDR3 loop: CASSFGTNTEAFF. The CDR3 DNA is TGTGCCAGCAGTTTCGGGACTAACACTGAAGCTTTCTTT.

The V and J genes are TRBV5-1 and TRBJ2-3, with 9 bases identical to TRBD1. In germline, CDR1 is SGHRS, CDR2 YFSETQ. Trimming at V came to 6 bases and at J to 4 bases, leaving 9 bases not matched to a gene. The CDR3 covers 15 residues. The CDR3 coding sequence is TGCGCCAGCAAAACGGGGGACAGGGTGGCAGATACGCAGTATTTT. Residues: CASKTGDRVADTQYF.

The CDR3 loop reads CTSSGVSNSIQYF. CDR3 bases: TGCACCAGCAGCGGAGTCTCGAATAGCATTCAGTACTTC. This sequence joins TRBV1 and TRBJ2-4; TRBD2 is the table's D call and was not checked against the DNA. TRBV1 is tagged as a pseudogene. This CDR3 spans 13 amino acids.

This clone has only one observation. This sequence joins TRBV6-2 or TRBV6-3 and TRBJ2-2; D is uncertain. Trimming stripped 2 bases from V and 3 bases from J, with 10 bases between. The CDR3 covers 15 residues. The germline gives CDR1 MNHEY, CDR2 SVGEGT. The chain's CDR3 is CASSYPADYTGELFF. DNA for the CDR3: TGTGCCAGCAGTTACCCGGCAGACTACACCGGGGAGCTGTTTTTT.

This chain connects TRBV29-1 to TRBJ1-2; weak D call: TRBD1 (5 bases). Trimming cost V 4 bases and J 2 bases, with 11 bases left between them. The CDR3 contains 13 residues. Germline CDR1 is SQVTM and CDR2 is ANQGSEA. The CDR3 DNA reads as TGCAGCGTTGGACAGAACCAGAACTATGGCTACACCTTC. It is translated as CSVGQNQNYGYTF.

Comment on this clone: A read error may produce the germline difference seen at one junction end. CDR3 DNA: TGTGCCAGCAGCTTGGCCCCGGGGGGGCACAACGAGCAGTTCTTC. As protein: CASSLAPGGHNEQFF. The genes are TRBV5-6 and TRBJ2-1; TRBD2 matches at 8 bases. Germline CDR1 is SGHDT and CDR2 is YYEEEE. The length of the CDR3 is 15 residues.